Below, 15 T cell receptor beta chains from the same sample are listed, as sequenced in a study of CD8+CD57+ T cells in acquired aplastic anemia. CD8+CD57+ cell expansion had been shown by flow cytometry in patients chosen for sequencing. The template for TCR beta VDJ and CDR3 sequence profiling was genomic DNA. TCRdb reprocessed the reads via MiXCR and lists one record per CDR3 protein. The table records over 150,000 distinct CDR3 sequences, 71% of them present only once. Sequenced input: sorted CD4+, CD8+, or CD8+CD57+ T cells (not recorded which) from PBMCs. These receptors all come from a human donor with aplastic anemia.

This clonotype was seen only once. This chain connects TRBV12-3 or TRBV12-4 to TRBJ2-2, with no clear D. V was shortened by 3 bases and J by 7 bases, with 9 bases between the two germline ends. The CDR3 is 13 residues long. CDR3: CASSFGVYGELFF. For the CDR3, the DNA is TGTGCCAGCAGTTTTGGCGTTTACGGGGAGCTGTTTTTT.

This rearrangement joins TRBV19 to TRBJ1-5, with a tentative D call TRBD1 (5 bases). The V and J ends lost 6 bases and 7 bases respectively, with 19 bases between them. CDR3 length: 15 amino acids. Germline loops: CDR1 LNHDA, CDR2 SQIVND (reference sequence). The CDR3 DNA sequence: TGTGCCAGTAGAGGACACGGTGCCTTGGGGCAGCCCCAGCATTTT. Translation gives CASRGHGALGQPQHF.

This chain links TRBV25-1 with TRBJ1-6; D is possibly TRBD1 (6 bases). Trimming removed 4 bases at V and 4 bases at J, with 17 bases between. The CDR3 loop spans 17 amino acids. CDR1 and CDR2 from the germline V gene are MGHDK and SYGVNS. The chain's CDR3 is CASSGDGRRGYNSPLHF. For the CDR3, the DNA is TGTGCCAGCAGTGGCGACGGCAGAAGGGGGTATAATTCACCCCTCCACTTT.

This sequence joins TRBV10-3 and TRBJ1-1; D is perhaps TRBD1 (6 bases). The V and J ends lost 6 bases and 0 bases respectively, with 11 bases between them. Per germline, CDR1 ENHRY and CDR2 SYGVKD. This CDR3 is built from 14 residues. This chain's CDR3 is CAIRDRTVNTEAFF. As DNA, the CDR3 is TGTGCCATCAGGGACAGAACAGTGAACACTGAAGCTTTCTTT.

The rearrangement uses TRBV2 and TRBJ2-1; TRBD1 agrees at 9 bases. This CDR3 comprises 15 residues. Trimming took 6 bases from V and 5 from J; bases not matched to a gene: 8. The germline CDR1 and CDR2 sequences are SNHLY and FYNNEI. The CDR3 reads CASRVQGAVDNEQFF. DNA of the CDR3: TGTGCCAGCAGAGTACAGGGGGCTGTCGACAATGAGCAGTTCTTC.

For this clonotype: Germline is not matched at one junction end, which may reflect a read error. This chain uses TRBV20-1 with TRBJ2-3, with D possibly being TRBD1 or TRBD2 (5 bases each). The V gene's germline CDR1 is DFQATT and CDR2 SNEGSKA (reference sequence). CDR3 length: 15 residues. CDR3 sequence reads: CSARGQARSTETQYF. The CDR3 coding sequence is TGCAGTGCTCGGGGCCAAGCACGTAGCACAGAGACGCAGTATTTT.

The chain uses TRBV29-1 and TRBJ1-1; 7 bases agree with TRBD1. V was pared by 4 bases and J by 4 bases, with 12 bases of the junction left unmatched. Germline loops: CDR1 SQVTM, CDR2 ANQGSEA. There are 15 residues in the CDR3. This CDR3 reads CSVVKGGKWGTEAFF. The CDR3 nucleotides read TGCAGCGTTGTTAAAGGGGGCAAATGGGGCACTGAAGCTTTCTTT.

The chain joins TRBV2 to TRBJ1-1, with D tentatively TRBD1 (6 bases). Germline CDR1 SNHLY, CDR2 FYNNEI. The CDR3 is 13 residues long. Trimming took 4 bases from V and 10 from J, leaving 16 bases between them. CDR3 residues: CASSAAGRGGAFF. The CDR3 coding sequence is TGTGCCAGCAGTGCAGCCGGCAGGGGTGGAGCTTTCTTT. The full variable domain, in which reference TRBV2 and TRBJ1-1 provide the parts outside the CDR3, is EPEVTQTPSHQVTQMGQEVILRCVPISNHLYFYWYRQILGQKVEFLVSFYNNEISEKSEIFDDQFSVERPDGSNFTLKIRSTKLEDSAMYFCASSAAGRGGAFFGQGTRLTVV.

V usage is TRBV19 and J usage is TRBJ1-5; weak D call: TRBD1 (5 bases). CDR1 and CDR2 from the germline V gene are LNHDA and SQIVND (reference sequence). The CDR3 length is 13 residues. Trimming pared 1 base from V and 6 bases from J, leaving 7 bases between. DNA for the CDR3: TGTGCCAGTAGTATAGTGGGGGGTCAGCCCCAGCATTTT. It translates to CASSIVGGQPQHF.

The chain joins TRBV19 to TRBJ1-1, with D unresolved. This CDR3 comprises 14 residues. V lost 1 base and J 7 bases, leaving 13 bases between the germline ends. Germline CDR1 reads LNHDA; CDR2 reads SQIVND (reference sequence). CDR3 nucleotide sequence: TGTGCCAGTAGTATAGGGTTCGGGATTAGTGAAGCTTTCTTT. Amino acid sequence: CASSIGFGISEAFF.

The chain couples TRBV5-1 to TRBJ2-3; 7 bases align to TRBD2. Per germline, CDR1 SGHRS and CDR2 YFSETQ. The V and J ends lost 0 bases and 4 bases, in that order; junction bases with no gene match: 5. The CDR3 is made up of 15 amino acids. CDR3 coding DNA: TGCGCCAGCAGCTTGGTTAGCGGGTTTGCAGATACGCAGTATTTT. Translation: CASSLVSGFADTQYF.

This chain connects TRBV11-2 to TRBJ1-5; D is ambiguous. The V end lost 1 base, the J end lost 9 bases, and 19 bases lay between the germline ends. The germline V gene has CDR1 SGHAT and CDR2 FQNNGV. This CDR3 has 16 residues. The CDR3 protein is CASSLALATFEVPQHF. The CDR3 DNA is TGTGCCAGCAGCTTAGCCCTCGCGACCTTCGAAGTGCCCCAGCATTTT.

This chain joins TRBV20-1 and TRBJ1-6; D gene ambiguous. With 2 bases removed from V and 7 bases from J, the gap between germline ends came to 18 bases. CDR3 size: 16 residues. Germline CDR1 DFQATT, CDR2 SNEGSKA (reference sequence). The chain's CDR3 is CSARIGGEGSNSPLHF. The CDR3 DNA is TGCAGTGCTAGAATCGGCGGGGAAGGTTCGAATTCACCCCTCCACTTT.

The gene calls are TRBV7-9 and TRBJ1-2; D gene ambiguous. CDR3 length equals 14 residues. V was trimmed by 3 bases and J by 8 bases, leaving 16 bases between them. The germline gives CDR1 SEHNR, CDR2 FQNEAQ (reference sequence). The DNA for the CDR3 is TGTGCCAGCAGCTTTGTCGGGGATATACAGGGCTACACCTTC. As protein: CASSFVGDIQGYTF. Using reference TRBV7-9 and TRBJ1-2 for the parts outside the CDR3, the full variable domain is DTGVSQNPRHKITKRGQNVTFRCDPISEHNRLYWYRQTLGQGPEFLTYFQNEAQLEKSRLLSDRFSAERPKGSFSTLEIQRTEQGDSAMYLCASSFVGDIQGYTFGSGTRLTVV.

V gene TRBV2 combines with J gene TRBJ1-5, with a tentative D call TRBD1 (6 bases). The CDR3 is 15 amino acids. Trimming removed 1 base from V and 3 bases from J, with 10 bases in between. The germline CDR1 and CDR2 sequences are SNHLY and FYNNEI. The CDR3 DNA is TGTGCCAGCAGTGAAGGGGACACAATCAATCAGCCCCAGCATTTT. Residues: CASSEGDTINQPQHF.